One sample yielded the 2 T cell receptor beta chains listed below, sequenced in a study of shared clonotypes between healthy human individuals. Some clones are missing from TCRdb's copy, which holds only in-frame ones; the method was immunoSEQ multiplex PCR. Found here are under 1,900,000 clones, less than 99% of them singletons; the top ten hold about 0.35%. The sequencing sample was made of naive CD4+ T cells sorted from blood. Documented subset: CD45RA+ positively selected. Every receptor here comes from a man aged 25-45 years in good health.

Concerning this clone: Other DNA sequences in this specimen translate into the identical CDR3. The chain has TRBV2 and TRBJ2-2; maybe TRBD1 (6 bases). CDR1 and CDR2 from the germline V gene are SNHLY and FYNNEI. This CDR3 is 15 amino acids long. V was cut by 2 bases and J by 4 bases, with 11 bases left in between. The CDR3 loop is CASSETGLGTGELFF. For the CDR3, the DNA is TGTGCCAGCAGTGAAACAGGGTTGGGCACCGGGGAGCTGTTTTTT.

The rearrangement links TRBV5-1 to TRBJ2-7; 9 bases are shared with TRBD2. In germline, CDR1 is SGHRS, CDR2 YFSETQ. Unmatched junction bases numbered 5, after V lost 4 bases and J lost 0 bases. This CDR3 is built from 15 residues. CDR3 bases: TGCGCCAGCAGCCAGCGGGAGGAAGTCTCCTACGAGCAGTACTTC. Protein sequence: CASSQREEVSYEQYF.